This T cell receptor beta chain was found in a study of patients and donors after allogeneic stem cell transplantation. This clonotype was seen ten or more times. Germline lookup yields CDR1 LGHNA and CDR2 YSLEER. The CDR3 contains 16 residues. The V end was cut by 0 bases, the J end by 5 bases, with 14 bases between. MiXCR was run by TCRdb on the RT-PCR reads, yielding one entry per CDR3 protein. The data contain over 400,000 distinct CDR3 sequences, 16% of them seen just once; the ten biggest clones take up 7.2%. The origin of this receptor is a human donor who was either an allogeneic HSCT recipient or a stem cell or donor lymphocyte infusion donor (not recorded which). It is not recorded whose cells these are; they may come from a transplant donor. Sequenced material: blood, either unsorted or a sorted T cell fraction (not recorded which). J is TRBJ1-5 and V is TRBV4-3; a weak D match, TRBD1 (5 bases). CDR3 sequence: CASSQDRVSLDQPQHF. Written as DNA, the CDR3 is TGCGCCAGCAGCCAAGACAGGGTCTCTTTGGATCAGCCCCAGCATTTT.